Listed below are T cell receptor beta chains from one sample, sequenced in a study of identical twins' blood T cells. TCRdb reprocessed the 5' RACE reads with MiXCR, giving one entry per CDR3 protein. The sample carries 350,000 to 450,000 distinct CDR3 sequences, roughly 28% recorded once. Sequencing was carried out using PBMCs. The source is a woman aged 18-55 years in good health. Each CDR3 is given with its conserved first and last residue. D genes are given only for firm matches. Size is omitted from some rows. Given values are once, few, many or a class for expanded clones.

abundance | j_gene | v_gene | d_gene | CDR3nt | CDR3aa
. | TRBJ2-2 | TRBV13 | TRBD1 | TGTGCCAGCAGCCTGGACAGGGGAAGTGCCGGGGAGCTGTTTTTT | CASSLDRGSAGELFF
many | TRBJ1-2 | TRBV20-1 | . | TGCAGTGCTCCGGACGGCTACACCTTC | CSAPDGYTF
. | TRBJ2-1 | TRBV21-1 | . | TGTGCCAGCAGCAATTCGCTGGGGTTCTACAATGAGCAGTTCTTC | CASSNSLGFYNEQFF
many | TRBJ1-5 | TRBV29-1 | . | TGCAGCGTCCAGACAGGACCTAGCAATCAGCCCCAGCATTTT | CSVQTGPSNQPQHF
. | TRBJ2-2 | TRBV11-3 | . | TGTGCCAGCAGCCAAACCTGGGGCCAGGGCACCGGGGAGCTGTTTTTT | CASSQTWGQGTGELFF
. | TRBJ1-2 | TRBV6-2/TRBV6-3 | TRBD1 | TGTGCCAGCAGTGATCCGGACAGGGTCTATGGCTACACCTTC | CASSDPDRVYGYTF
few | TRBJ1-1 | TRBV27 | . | TGTGCCAGCTCCCGGGCCTCGAACACTGAAGCTTTCTTT | CASSRASNTEAFF
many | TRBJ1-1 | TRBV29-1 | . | TGCAGCGTAGGAAGGGGTATCACTGAAGCTTTCTTT | CSVGRGITEAFF
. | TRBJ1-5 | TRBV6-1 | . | TGTGCCAGCAGTCAGGGAAGTAGTGGCAATCAGCCCCAGCATTTT | CASSQGSSGNQPQHF
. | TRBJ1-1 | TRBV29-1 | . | TGCAGTATTCAAACCGGGCAGGGGAGAGGTACTGAAGCTTTCTTT | CSIQTGQGRGTEAFF
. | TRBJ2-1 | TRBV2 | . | TGTGCCAGCAGTGAGTTACACAATGAGCAGTTCTTC | CASSELHNEQFF
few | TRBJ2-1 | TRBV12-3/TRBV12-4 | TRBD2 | TGTGCCAGCAGTTTATCGGGAGGGGATGAGCAGTTCTTC | CASSLSGGDEQFF
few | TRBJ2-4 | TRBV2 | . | TGTGCCAGCAGAGGTTTAGCCAAAAACATTCAGTACTTC | CASRGLAKNIQYF
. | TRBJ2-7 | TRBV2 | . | TGTGCCAAGACAGGAAAATTGTACGAGCAGTACTTC | CAKTGKLYEQYF
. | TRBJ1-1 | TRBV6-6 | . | TGTGCCAGCAGTGCGATTCGTGGCAGTCGAGGAGCTGAAGCTTTCTTT | CASSAIRGSRGAEAFF
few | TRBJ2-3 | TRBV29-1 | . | TGCAGCGTTGAAGATCGTAGCCCGACAGATACGCAGTATTTT | CSVEDRSPTDTQYF
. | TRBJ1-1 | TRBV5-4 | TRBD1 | TGTGCCAGCAGCTTCGGTCAGGGGGCGGACACTGAAGCTTTCTTT | CASSFGQGADTEAFF
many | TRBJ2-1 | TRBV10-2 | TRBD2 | TGCGCCAGCAGTTCCGGACTAGCTCGGGTTGAGCAGTTCTTC | CASSSGLARVEQFF
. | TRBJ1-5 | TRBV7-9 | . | TGTGCCAGCAGCCACCAAGACCGGGCGGGCAATCAGCCCCAGCATTTT | CASSHQDRAGNQPQHF
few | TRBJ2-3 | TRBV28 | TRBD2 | TGTGCCAGCAGTTGGCCTCAAGCGGGAGAGGCAGATACGCAGTATTTT | CASSWPQAGEADTQYF
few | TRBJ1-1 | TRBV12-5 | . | TGTGCTAGTGGTTTTCGGGGAGGGCCGGACGGATGGAACACTGAAGCTTTCTTT | CASGFRGGPDGWNTEAFF
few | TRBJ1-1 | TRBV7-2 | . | TGTGCCAGCAGCTTAGGGCCGGCTATAAACACTGAAGCTTTCTTT | CASSLGPAINTEAFF
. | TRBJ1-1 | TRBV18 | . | TGTGCCAGCTCACCAGAGGTGCAGGGACCTACTGAAGCTTTCTTT | CASSPEVQGPTEAFF
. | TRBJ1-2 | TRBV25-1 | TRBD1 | TGTGCCAGCAGTGAATTCTCAGGGGGGGCCTATGGCTACACCTTC | CASSEFSGGAYGYTF
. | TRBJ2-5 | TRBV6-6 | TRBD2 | TGTGCCAGCAGTTACTCGGGACTAGCGGTCCGTTGGCCCCAGTACTTC | CASSYSGLAVRWPQYF
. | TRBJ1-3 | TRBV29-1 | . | TGCAGCGTTGAAGCCAGTGGAAACACCATATATTTT | CSVEASGNTIYF
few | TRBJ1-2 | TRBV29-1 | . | TGCAGCGTCCGGACTCTCTATGGCTACACCTTC | CSVRTLYGYTF
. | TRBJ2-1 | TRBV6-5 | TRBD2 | TGTGCCAGCAAAGGGACTAGACCCAGCTCCTACAATGAGCAGTTCTTC | CASKGTRPSSYNEQFF
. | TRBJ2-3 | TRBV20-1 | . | TGCAGTGCTAGTCGACCCCTTACCGATCACAGTGAAGGCGCAGATACGCAGTATTTT | CSASRPLTDHSEGADTQYF
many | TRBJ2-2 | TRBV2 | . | TGTGCCAGCAGTGAACGGGACACCCTCGCCGGGGAGCTGTTTTTT | CASSERDTLAGELFF
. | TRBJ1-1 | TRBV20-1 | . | TGCAGTGCTTGGGACAATTTGAACACTGAAGCTTTCTTT | CSAWDNLNTEAFF
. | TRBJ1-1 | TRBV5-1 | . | TGCGCCAGCAGCTTGGAGTGTAGTGGCACTGAAGCTTTCTTT | CASSLECSGTEAFF
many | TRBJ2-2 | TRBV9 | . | TGTGCCAGCAGCGCCACCGGGGAGCTGTTTTTT | CASSATGELFF
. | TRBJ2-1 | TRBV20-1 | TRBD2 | TGCAGTGCTCTTAGACGGGAGGAGAAGTTCTTC | CSALRREEKFF
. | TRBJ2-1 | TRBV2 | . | TGTGCCAGCAGGTTTCCAGGGGACTTTCACAATGAGCAGTTCTTC | CASRFPGDFHNEQFF
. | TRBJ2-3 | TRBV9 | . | TGTGCCAGCAGCGACCCCACCCCCGGGGATACGCAGTATTTT | CASSDPTPGDTQYF
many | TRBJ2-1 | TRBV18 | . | TGTGCCAGCTCACCACCACTCAGGACGGAACACAATGAGCAGTTCTTC | CASSPPLRTEHNEQFF
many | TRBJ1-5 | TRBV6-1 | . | TGTGCCAGCTCCCCCCTTCAGCCCCAGCATTTT | CASSPLQPQHF
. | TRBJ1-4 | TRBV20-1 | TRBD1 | TGCAGTACAAAGGCCCGTGGACAGGGTTTTGAAAAACTGTTTTTT | CSTKARGQGFEKLFF
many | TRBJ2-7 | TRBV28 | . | TGTGCCAGCAGTTTATCCGGCTACGAGCAGTACTTC | CASSLSGYEQYF
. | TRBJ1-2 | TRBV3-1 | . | TGTGCCAGCAGCCAAGACAGACGCGGCTACACCTTC | CASSQDRRGYTF
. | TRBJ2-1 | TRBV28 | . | TGTGCCGGGGGACAATACAATGAGCAGTTCTTC | CAGGQYNEQFF
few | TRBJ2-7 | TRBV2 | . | TGTGCCAGCAGTGCTCAGGTTACGGGAGCGAACGAGCAGTACTTC | CASSAQVTGANEQYF
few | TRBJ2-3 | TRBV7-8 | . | TGTGCCAGCAGCTTAGGTTTGGGGCGAGAAGGGATCAATACGCAGTATTTT | CASSLGLGREGINTQYF
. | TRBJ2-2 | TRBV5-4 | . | TGTGCCAGCAGCTTGGAATCGCAGAACACCGGGGAGCTGTTTTTT | CASSLESQNTGELFF
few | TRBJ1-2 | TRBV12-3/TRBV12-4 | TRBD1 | TGTGCCAGCAGCCCCCAGGGGGCACGGTATGGCTATGGCTACACCTTC | CASSPQGARYGYGYTF
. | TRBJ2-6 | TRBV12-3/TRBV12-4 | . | TGTGCCATTAAGCGACAGGTTCGCTCTGGGGCCAACGTCCTGACTTTC | CAIKRQVRSGANVLTF
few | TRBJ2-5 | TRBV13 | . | TGTGCCAGCAGCGACCGGACGACCCAGTACTTC | CASSDRTTQYF
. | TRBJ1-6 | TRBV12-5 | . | TGTGCTAGTGGTTTGGGAACCGGGAGCTCCTATAATTCACCCCTCCACTTT | CASGLGTGSSYNSPLHF
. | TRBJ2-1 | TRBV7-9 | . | TGTGCCAGCAGCTCACTCAGGGGAAGATTGAATGAGCAGTTCTTC | CASSSLRGRLNEQFF
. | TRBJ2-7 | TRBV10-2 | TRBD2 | TGCGCCACCTCTAGCGGACTTTACGAGCAGTACTTC | CATSSGLYEQYF
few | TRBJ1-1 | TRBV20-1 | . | TGCAGTGCTAGTATGAACACTGAAGCTTTCTTT | CSASMNTEAFF
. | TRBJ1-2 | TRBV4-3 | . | TGCGCCAGCAGCCAAGATAGGGGGGCTAGTAATGGCTACACCTTC | CASSQDRGASNGYTF
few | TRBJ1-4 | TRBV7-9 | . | TGTGCCAGCAAAGGCGGAGATGAAAAACTGTTTTTT | CASKGGDEKLFF
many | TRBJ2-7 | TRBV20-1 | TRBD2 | TGCAGTGCGAAAGCTTCCTTAGCGGGGGGTGCCTACGAGCAGTACTTC | CSAKASLAGGAYEQYF
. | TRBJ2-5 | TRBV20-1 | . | TGCAGTGCCCCCTCGGGGTCTCAAGAGACCCAGTACTTC | CSAPSGSQETQYF
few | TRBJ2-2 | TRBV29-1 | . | TGCAGCGTCTTAATCGGGGGCGGGGAGCTGTTTTTT | CSVLIGGGELFF
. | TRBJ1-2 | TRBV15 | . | TGTGCCGCCAGCAGAGATCTAGGCGGTAACTATGGCTACACCTTC | CAASRDLGGNYGYTF